This T cell receptor (beta chain) was profiled in a study of T-cell reconstitution after alpha-beta-depleted transplantation in children. TCRbeta library preparation incorporated unique molecular identifiers. TCRdb ran MiXCR on the PCR reads and lists one entry per CDR3 protein. The top ten clones hold 2% of a sample with about 460,000 distinct CDR3 sequences, over 9.5% of them seen once. This clonotype was detected many times. V lost 4 bases and J 3 bases, leaving 15 bases between the germline ends. The germline V gene has CDR1 MDHEN and CDR2 SYDVKM. The CDR3 has 16 residues. The sequence was obtained from a child aged 2 to 15 with inherited bone marrow failure, due to receive a stem cell transplant. The chain combines TRBV28 with TRBJ2-2; possibly TRBD2 for D (6 bases). Sequencing was performed on PBMCs, taken before TCRalphabeta/CD19-depleted stem cell transplant. The CDR3 DNA is TGTGCCAGCAGTTGGGTGGGGGGATCCGACACCGGGGAGCTGTTTTTT. Translated: CASSWVGGSDTGELFF.